Detailed here is one T cell receptor beta chain. This record belongs to a study of technical replicates of blood from a few donors. Generated by immunoSEQ multiplex PCR, the TCRdb table keeps only in-frame clones and is missing some. The sample contains 99,000 or so clones, 95% of which appear only once. This CDR3 contains 16 residues. The V end was cut by 0 bases, the J end by 6 bases, with 17 bases between. The germline V gene encodes CDR1 SGHDN and CDR2 FVKESK. This clonotype originated in a human donor in good health. Specimen: T cells isolated from PBMCs. V usage is TRBV14 and J usage is TRBJ1-1, with D perhaps TRBD1 (5 bases). The CDR3 DNA is TGTGCCAGCAGCCAAGAGGGGTTCAGGGTCTATCCTGAAGCTTTCTTT. It translates to CASSQEGFRVYPEAFF.